What follows are 32 T cell receptor beta chains derived from one specimen sequenced in a study of PD-1 blockade in classical Hodgkin lymphoma. Brentuximab vedotin exposure varied, and every patient relapsed after autologous stem cell transplantation. Repertoires were generated with immunoSEQ multiplex PCR, while TCRdb's copy carries only in-frame clones and drops some. The sample contains 95,000 to 100,000 clones, 80% to 90% of which appear only once. This material consisted of peripheral blood mononuclear cells (PBMCs), taken before the second cycle of nivolumab. These receptors were taken from a human donor with classical Hodgkin lymphoma.

Sample share makes this clone medium-sized (0.01 to 0.1%). J is TRBJ1-2 and V is TRBV30, with 7 nucleotides matching TRBD1. J gave up 8 bases and V 3 bases, and 12 bases lay outside the gene matches. CDR3 size: 14 residues. Looked up from germline, CDR1 is GTSNPN and CDR2 is SVGIG (reference sequence). This CDR3 reads CAWSPPQGGRGYTF. CDR3 DNA sequence: TGTGCCTGGAGCCCGCCCCAGGGGGGTAGAGGCTACACCTTC.

V is TRBV30 and J is TRBJ2-4; D not resolved. The germline V gene encodes CDR1 GTSNPN and CDR2 SVGIG (reference sequence). V was shortened by 2 bases and J by 7 bases, with 9 bases between the two germline ends. The CDR3 length is 12 residues. The CDR3 region is CAWSTAVNIQYF. CDR3 in DNA: TGTGCCTGGAGTACCGCAGTGAACATTCAGTACTTC.

V usage is TRBV2 and J usage is TRBJ1-2; no firm D call. V lost 8 bases to trimming and J lost 4 bases, with 23 bases between them. This CDR3 contains 16 residues. From germline, CDR1 is SNHLY and CDR2 FYNNEI. CDR3 loop: CASLKFSPGRTYGYTF. Here the CDR3 DNA reads TGTGCCAGCCTCAAATTCTCCCCGGGCCGCACCTATGGCTACACCTTC.

The chain has TRBV28 and TRBJ1-4; a possible D gene is TRBD1 (5 bases). This CDR3 spans 11 amino acids. Deletions cut 8 bases from V and 7 bases from J, with 8 bases between. Germline lookup yields CDR1 MDHEN and CDR2 SYDVKM. The CDR3 here is CASGGGEKLFF. The DNA for the CDR3 is TGTGCCAGCGGGGGGGGTGAAAAACTGTTTTTT.

Only one count was recorded for this clone. This chain joins TRBV19 and TRBJ2-1; 8 bases line up with TRBD2. Trimming removed 3 bases from V and 10 bases from J; junction bases left unmatched: 14. This CDR3 spans 16 amino acids. From germline, CDR1 is LNHDA and CDR2 SQIVND (reference sequence). The CDR3 DNA reads TGTGCCAGTAGTATCCGAACTAGCGGCCTTCCGTCGGAGCAGTTCTTC. As protein: CASSIRTSGLPSEQFF. The full variable domain, in which reference TRBV19 and TRBJ2-1 provide the parts outside the CDR3, is DGGITQSPKYLFRKEGQNVTLSCEQNLNHDAMYWYRQDPGQGLRLIYYSQIVNDFQKGDIAEGYSVSREKKESFPLTVTSAQKNPTAFYLCASSIRTSGLPSEQFFGPGTRLTVL.

The chain carries TRBV30 and TRBJ1-5; D ambiguous. The CDR3 length is 13 residues. Germline V gene lookup returns CDR1 GTSNPN and CDR2 SVGIG (reference sequence). V lost 0 bases, J lost 9 bases, and 12 bases lay in between. CDR3 loop: CAWSVGPGLPQHF. In DNA, the CDR3 is TGTGCCTGGAGTGTTGGTCCGGGTCTGCCCCAGCATTTT.

V is TRBV18 and J is TRBJ2-1; maybe TRBD1 (5 bases). CDR1 and CDR2 (germline): KGHSH, LQKENI. V was clipped by 3 bases and J by 8 bases, with 11 bases between them. This CDR3 has 13 residues. The CDR3 DNA is TGTGCCAGCTCACCGGACAAGATCCATGAGCAGTTCTTC. Translating it yields CASSPDKIHEQFF.

This sequence joins TRBV9 and TRBJ2-2; possibly TRBD1 or TRBD2 for D (5 bases each). This CDR3 comprises 16 residues. Trimming removed 3 bases from V and 2 bases from J, with 14 bases in between. The germline CDR1 and CDR2 sequences are SGDLS and YYNGEE. CDR3 DNA sequence: TGTGCCAGCAGCGCCTCACGGGGCTTAAACACCGGGGAGCTGTTTTTT. This sequence encodes CASSASRGLNTGELFF.

The V and J genes are TRBV4-2 and TRBJ1-5; 7 bases agree with TRBD1. V was pared by 1 base and J by 3 bases, with 15 bases of the junction left unmatched. The CDR3 runs 19 residues. Germline V gives CDR1 LGHNA, CDR2 YNFKEQ. This CDR3 reads CASSQALSSMQGDNQPQHF. The CDR3 nucleotides are TGTGCCAGCAGCCAAGCACTTTCGAGTATGCAGGGGGACAATCAGCCCCAGCATTTT.

The genes are TRBV27 and TRBJ1-2; D may be TRBD1 (6 bases). Per the germline V gene, CDR1 is MNHEY and CDR2 is SMNVEV (reference sequence). This CDR3 contains 14 residues. V was trimmed by 4 bases and J by 1 base, leaving 10 bases between them. Here the CDR3 DNA reads TGTGCCAGCAGTTACCAGGGGTATAACTATGGCTACACCTTC. It specifies CASSYQGYNYGYTF.

This clone was seen just once. V usage is TRBV27 and J usage is TRBJ2-1; D call uncertain. The germline V and J ends were trimmed by 3 bases and 0 bases, with 12 bases remaining between them. There are 16 residues in the CDR3. From germline, CDR1 is MNHEY and CDR2 SMNVEV (reference sequence). The CDR3 sequence: CASSFKQPSSYNEQFF. The CDR3 DNA sequence: TGTGCCAGCAGTTTTAAGCAGCCGAGCTCCTACAATGAGCAGTTCTTC.

The chain links TRBV29-1 to TRBJ2-2, with 8 bases that match TRBD1. The CDR3 is made up of 14 amino acids. The V segment lost 7 bases and the J segment 3 bases; nucleotides outside the gene matches: 7. Germline CDR1 and CDR2: SQVTM and ANQGSEA. CDR3 amino acids: CSARQGSDTGELFF. The CDR3 region has the DNA TGCAGCGCAAGACAGGGGAGCGACACCGGGGAGCTGTTTTTT.

The V and J genes are TRBV2 and TRBJ2-6; D is tentatively TRBD1 or TRBD2 (5 bases each). Germline V gives CDR1 SNHLY, CDR2 FYNNEI. This CDR3 region has 19 residues. V lost 1 base to trimming and J lost 0 bases, with 16 bases between them. Here the CDR3 reads CASSEGDGVGLSGANVLTF. CDR3 in DNA: TGTGCCAGCAGTGAAGGGGACGGGGTGGGCCTCTCTGGGGCCAACGTCCTGACTTTC. The whole variable domain, remainder taken from reference TRBV2 and TRBJ2-6, is EPEVTQTPSHQVTQMGQEVILRCVPISNHLYFYWYRQILGQKVEFLVSFYNNEISEKSEIFDDQFSVERPDGSNFTLKIRSTKLEDSAMYFCASSEGDGVGLSGANVLTFGAGSRLTVL.

This rearrangement joins TRBV6-4 to TRBJ2-1; 11 positions agree with TRBD2. The CDR3 is 15 residues long. V shed 5 bases and J 2 bases; nucleotides not matched to a gene: 2. In germline, CDR1 is MRHNA, CDR2 SNTAGT. The CDR3: CASSPSGGTYNEQFF. CDR3 sequence (DNA): TGTGCCAGCAGTCCTAGCGGGGGGACCTACAATGAGCAGTTCTTC.

The chain carries TRBV7-9 and TRBJ1-2, with D unclear. V lost 5 bases to trimming and J lost 4 bases, with 8 bases between them. The CDR3 consists of 12 residues. Germline loops: CDR1 SEHNR, CDR2 FQNEAQ (reference sequence). The CDR3 nucleotides read TGTGCCAGCAGCCAACCCTCCTATGGCTACACCTTC. Translated, it gives CASSQPSYGYTF. The full variable domain, in which reference TRBV7-9 and TRBJ1-2 provide the parts outside the CDR3, is DTGVSQNPRHKITKRGQNVTFRCDPISEHNRLYWYRQTLGQGPEFLTYFQNEAQLEKSRLLSDRFSAERPKGSFSTLEIQRTEQGDSAMYLCASSQPSYGYTFGSGTRLTVV.

This chain's CDR3 is CSVEDLGDRETGGYTF. For the CDR3, the DNA is TGCAGCGTTGAGGATCTGGGGGACAGGGAAACTGGGGGCTACACCTTC. The chain couples TRBV29-1 to TRBJ1-2, with 9 bases aligning to TRBD1. V trimming: 3 bases; J trimming: 8 bases; junction bases outside the gene matches: 16. The germline CDR1 and CDR2 sequences are SQVTM and ANQGSEA. This CDR3 region has 16 residues.

The sample holds one count of this clone. The chain is built from TRBV4-3 and TRBJ2-5; a weak D match, TRBD2 (7 bases). The CDR3 is 18 residues long. Germline assignment: CDR1 LGHNA and CDR2 YSLEER. Trimming took off 1 base at V and 4 bases at J, with 22 bases between the two ends. The CDR3 protein is CASSQGASAGAGPETQYF. CDR3 coding DNA: TGCGCCAGCAGCCAAGGGGCGTCTGCGGGGGCCGGTCCAGAGACCCAGTACTTC.

This chain joins TRBV10-1 and TRBJ2-5; tentatively, D is TRBD2 (5 bases). The length of the CDR3 is 14 residues. V lost 3 bases and J lost 0, with 8 bases in between. Germline assignment: CDR1 WNHNN and CDR2 SYGVQD (reference sequence). CDR3 protein: CASSDFGDQETQYF. CDR3 nucleotides: TGCGCCAGCAGTGACTTCGGGGACCAAGAGACCCAGTACTTC.

The genes are TRBV27 and TRBJ2-7; D not certain. Looked up from germline, CDR1 is MNHEY and CDR2 is SMNVEV (reference sequence). This CDR3 contains 15 residues. Trimming took off 6 bases at V and 0 bases at J, with 15 bases between the two ends. The CDR3 reads CASSRVGRNSYEQYF. CDR3 nucleotide sequence: TGTGCCAGCAGCCGCGTAGGACGTAACTCCTACGAGCAGTACTTC.

This clone has just a few counts. V is TRBV9 and J is TRBJ2-7, with D uncertain. CDR3 length: 13 residues. Germline lookup yields CDR1 SGDLS and CDR2 YYNGEE. The V end lost 3 bases, the J end lost 5 bases, and 12 bases lay between the germline ends. The CDR3 protein is CASSGRIGDEQYF. CDR3 nucleotides: TGTGCCAGCAGCGGAAGAATAGGAGACGAGCAGTACTTC.

The chain couples TRBV27 to TRBJ2-1; D is perhaps TRBD2 (6 bases). The CDR3 spans 16 residues. V was shortened by 3 bases and J by 7 bases, with 19 bases between the two germline ends. The germline V gene has CDR1 MNHEY and CDR2 SMNVEV (reference sequence). This chain's CDR3 is CASSFQGPRGGNEQFF. The CDR3 nucleotides are TGTGCCAGCAGTTTCCAGGGACCCCGTGGGGGGAATGAGCAGTTCTTC.

The chain recombines TRBV28 with TRBJ1-2; D is uncertain. The CDR3 length is 10 residues. V was cut by 2 bases and J by 6 bases, with 1 base left in between. Germline CDR1 and CDR2: MDHEN and SYDVKM. The CDR3: CASSLDGYTF. The CDR3 region has the DNA TGTGCCAGCAGTTTAGATGGCTACACCTTC.

The chain employs TRBV2 and TRBJ1-6, with D possibly matching TRBD1 (5 bases). The V gene lost 1 base and the J gene lost 8 bases, with 24 bases spanning the gap. Looked up from germline, CDR1 is SNHLY and CDR2 is FYNNEI. This CDR3 comprises 19 residues. The CDR3 sequence: CASSEEGTRSPRWDSPLHF. The CDR3 DNA follows: TGTGCCAGCAGTGAAGAGGGGACGAGGTCACCCAGGTGGGATTCACCCCTCCACTTT.

This sequence joins TRBV25-1 and TRBJ1-3; 7 nucleotides align to TRBD1. With V trimmed by 4 bases and J by 2 bases, 11 bases remained unmatched. Looked up from germline, CDR1 is MGHDK and CDR2 is SYGVNS. The CDR3 covers 17 residues. The DNA for the CDR3 is TGTGCCAGCAGTGTTGGGCCGGGACAGAGGACTGGAAACACCATATATTTT. It translates to CASSVGPGQRTGNTIYF. Supplemented by reference TRBV25-1 and TRBJ1-3, the full variable domain reads EADIYQTPRYLVIGTGKKITLECSQTMGHDKMYWYQQDPGMELHLIHYSYGVNSTEKGDLSSESTVSRIRTEHFPLTLESARPSHTSQYLCASSVGPGQRTGNTIYFGEGSWLTVV.

The chain uses TRBV4-2 and TRBJ1-2; D is unclear. The CDR3 totals 14 residues. V lost 1 base, J lost 4 bases, and 10 bases lay in between. The germline V gene has CDR1 LGHNA and CDR2 YNFKEQ. Written as DNA, the CDR3 is TGTGCCAGCAGCCAAGGAGGACCGCTCTATGGCTACACCTTC. Translation gives CASSQGGPLYGYTF.

The chain links TRBV9 to TRBJ2-7; TRBD2 matches 9 bases. V shed 0 bases and J 4 bases; nucleotides not matched to a gene: 11. Germline lookup yields CDR1 SGDLS and CDR2 YYNGEE. CDR3 length equals 17 residues. CDR3 protein: CASSVGGGGAGPYEQYF. CDR3 nucleotide sequence: TGTGCCAGCAGCGTAGGCGGCGGGGGGGCCGGCCCTTACGAGCAGTACTTC.

V is TRBV6-5 and J is TRBJ2-7; no clear D. The CDR3 is 11 residues long. The V gene lost 5 bases and the J gene lost 5 bases, with 7 bases spanning the gap. The germline V gene has CDR1 MNHEY and CDR2 SVGAGI. The CDR3 here is CASSIGHEQYF. Here the CDR3 DNA reads TGTGCCAGCAGTATAGGGCACGAGCAGTACTTC.

This chain joins TRBV6-5 and TRBJ1-2, with 7 bases lining up with TRBD1. The CDR3 is 14 amino acids. Germline CDR1 MNHEY, CDR2 SVGAGI. The J segment lost 3 bases and the V segment lost 5 bases, leaving 6 bases of the junction unmatched. This CDR3 is CASSLNDRDYGYTF. The CDR3 nucleotides read TGTGCCAGCAGTCTGAATGACAGGGACTATGGCTACACCTTC.

This clone showed up just once. This chain connects TRBV15 to TRBJ1-6; TRBD1 might be the D (6 bases). V lost 5 bases and J lost 7, with 15 bases in between. CDR1 and CDR2 (germline): LNHNV, YYDKDF (reference sequence). The CDR3 has 15 residues. This CDR3 reads CATSVRGAKNSPLHF. CDR3 DNA sequence: TGTGCCACCAGCGTACGGGGGGCGAAAAATTCACCCCTCCACTTT.

The CDR3 region is CASTKEQGAYTGELFF. The CDR3 DNA is TGTGCCAGCACCAAAGAACAGGGGGCATACACCGGGGAGCTGTTTTTT. The chain employs TRBV9 and TRBJ2-2; 9 positions match TRBD1. Germline V gene lookup returns CDR1 SGDLS and CDR2 YYNGEE. J gave up 3 bases and V 6 bases, and 9 bases lay outside the gene matches. This CDR3 has 16 amino acids.

V gene TRBV30 combines with J gene TRBJ2-3, with 7 positions matching TRBD2. CDR1 is GTSNPN, CDR2 SVGIG, per germline (reference sequence). The CDR3 contains 13 residues. The ends lost 1 base at V and 7 bases at J; junction bases unmatched: 5. CDR3 bases: TGTGCCTGGAGTGGACTAGCCCTCAATACGCAGTATTTT. Residues: CAWSGLALNTQYF.

J is TRBJ2-5 and V is TRBV10-3; D not certain. V lost 4 bases and J lost 0, with 6 bases in between. The CDR3 is 13 amino acids. Germline V gives CDR1 ENHRY, CDR2 SYGVKD. The CDR3 is CAISGTDQETQYF. CDR3 in DNA: TGTGCCATCAGTGGGACGGACCAAGAGACCCAGTACTTC.